These 17 T cell receptor beta chains originate from one sample sequenced in a study of cytomegalovirus exposure and HLA in healthy donors. 60 Vbeta and 13 Jbeta primers were used in PCR. The repertoire was sequenced with immunoSEQ multiplex PCR; TCRdb's copy has only in-frame clones and lacks some. The table lists around 150,000 clones, roughly 79% of them singletons. The sequencing sample was made of PBMCs. The receptors stem from a male donor in good health and CMV-seropositive.

V is TRBV7-2 and J is TRBJ2-1; D unresolved. The germline CDR1 and CDR2 sequences are SGHTA and FQGNSA. CDR3 length equals 12 residues. The germline V and J ends were trimmed by 0 bases and 7 bases, with 4 bases remaining between them. CDR3 sequence (DNA): TGTGCCAGCAGCTTAGCGCGAAATGAGCAGTTCTTC. The encoded protein is CASSLARNEQFF.

The chain combines TRBV18 with TRBJ2-5, with D perhaps TRBD1 (5 bases). The CDR3 is made up of 12 amino acids. Germline V gene sequence: CDR1 KGHSH, CDR2 LQKENI. V gave up 6 bases and J gave up 2 bases, with 7 bases separating them. CDR3 residues: CASSAGQETQYF. As DNA, the CDR3 is TGTGCCAGCTCGGCAGGGCAAGAGACCCAGTACTTC.

This chain joins TRBV7-2 and TRBJ2-3, with D perhaps matching TRBD2 (7 bases). The CDR3 runs to 15 residues. The V end lost 4 bases, the J end lost 1 base, and 12 bases lay between the germline ends. The V gene's germline CDR1 is SGHTA and CDR2 FQGNSA. As DNA, the CDR3 is TGTGCCAGCAGCTCCGGGGGGCTCGGCACAGATACGCAGTATTTT. Its translation is CASSSGGLGTDTQYF.

The V gene is TRBV5-1, the J gene TRBJ2-1; D is uncertain. The CDR3 covers 15 residues. Germline CDR1 is SGHRS and CDR2 is YFSETQ. The V gene lost 1 base and the J gene lost 6 bases, with 14 bases spanning the gap. The CDR3 sequence: CASSLFPLPSNEQFF. In DNA form, the CDR3 reads TGCGCCAGCAGCTTGTTCCCTTTACCTAGCAATGAGCAGTTCTTC.

The chain has TRBV5-1 and TRBJ2-7; 14 bases align to TRBD2. CDR1 is SGHRS, CDR2 YFSETQ, per germline. The CDR3 runs 14 residues. V was pared by 7 bases and J by 3 bases, with 3 bases of the junction left unmatched. The chain's CDR3 is CASQGLAGDYEQYF. CDR3 in DNA: TGCGCCAGCCAGGGACTAGCGGGGGACTACGAGCAGTACTTC.

This CDR3 reads CASSQEPLATTYQETQYF. Here the CDR3 DNA reads TGCGCCAGCAGCCAAGAGCCACTAGCGACAACGTACCAAGAGACCCAGTACTTC. V and J are TRBV4-3 and TRBJ2-5, with TRBD2 matching over 7 bases. With V trimmed by 0 bases and J by 0 bases, 10 bases remained unmatched. The CDR3 is made up of 18 amino acids. Germline V gene sequence: CDR1 LGHNA, CDR2 YSLEER.

As concerns this clone: This sample includes further DNA sequences coding for the same CDR3. This chain connects TRBV7-9 to TRBJ1-1; D is ambiguous. In germline, CDR1 is SEHNR, CDR2 FQNEAQ (reference sequence). The V gene lost 1 base and the J gene lost 5 bases, with 8 bases spanning the gap. The CDR3 is made up of 13 amino acids. The chain's CDR3 is CASSLGGGTEAFF. The CDR3 bases are TGTGCCAGCAGCTTAGGCGGAGGGACTGAAGCTTTCTTT.

J is TRBJ2-2 and V is TRBV30; 8 bases map to TRBD1. The trim removed 5 bases at V and 4 bases at J, leaving 12 bases unmatched. Germline lookup yields CDR1 GTSNPN and CDR2 SVGIG (reference sequence). This CDR3 region has 16 residues. CDR3 protein: CAWVSPGQVGTGELFF. CDR3 nucleotide sequence: TGTGCCTGGGTCAGCCCGGGACAGGTGGGCACCGGGGAGCTGTTTTTT.

The chain uses TRBV7-2 and TRBJ1-1; D unresolved. Trimming stripped 2 bases from V and 5 bases from J, with 12 bases between. Looked up from germline, CDR1 is SGHTA and CDR2 is FQGNSA. The CDR3 covers 14 residues. The CDR3: CASSLLPGKTEAFF. DNA for the CDR3: TGTGCCAGCAGCTTATTGCCAGGAAAGACTGAAGCTTTCTTT.

In its sample, this clone was seen a few times. The genes are TRBV19 and TRBJ1-6; no firm D call. CDR1 and CDR2 from the germline V gene are LNHDA and SQIVND (reference sequence). V lost 8 bases, J lost 8 bases, and 16 bases lay in between. The CDR3 length is 14 residues. The CDR3 sequence: CASRSGFEDSPLHF. CDR3 coding DNA: TGTGCCAGTCGTTCCGGGTTCGAGGATTCACCCCTCCACTTT.

The chain has TRBV7-3 and TRBJ1-6; possible D gene TRBD1, 5 bases. The CDR3 length is 14 residues. Germline V lookup: CDR1 SGHTA, CDR2 FQGTGA. Between the trimmed V and J ends, which lost 5 bases and 7 bases, there was a span of 12 bases. The CDR3 DNA reads as TGTGCCAGCAGCCCAACAGGTTGGAATTCACCCCTCCACTTT. Translated, it gives CASSPTGWNSPLHF.

This CDR3 is CASSPHRDSGNTIYF. CDR3 in DNA: TGTGCCAGCAGCCCGCACAGGGACTCTGGAAACACCATATATTTT. The chain has TRBV11-1 and TRBJ1-3; a weak D match, TRBD1 (6 bases). The germline V gene has CDR1 SGHAT and CDR2 FQDESV (reference sequence). With 5 bases removed from V and 0 bases from J, the gap between germline ends came to 11 bases. This CDR3 region has 15 residues.

The rearrangement joins TRBV9 to TRBJ1-4; 7 nucleotides line up with TRBD1. The CDR3 extends over 14 amino acids. Losses at the gene ends were 0 bases for V and 4 bases for J; bases not matched to a gene: 0. The germline V gene encodes CDR1 SGDLS and CDR2 YYNGEE. CDR3 amino acids: CASSVGDSNEKLFF. The CDR3 nucleotides read TGTGCCAGCAGCGTAGGGGACAGTAATGAAAAACTGTTTTTT. The full variable domain, in which reference TRBV9 and TRBJ1-4 provide the parts outside the CDR3, is DSGVTQTPKHLITATGQRVTLRCSPRSGDLSVYWYQQSLDQGLQFLIQYYNGEERAKGNILERFSAQQFPDLHSELNLSSLELGDSALYFCASSVGDSNEKLFFGSGTQLSVL.

The CDR3: CASSFGPDGEGYTF. In DNA form, the CDR3 reads TGCGCCAGCAGCTTTGGTCCGGACGGGGAAGGCTACACCTTC. The V gene is TRBV5-1, the J gene TRBJ1-2; no reliable D call. CDR1 is SGHRS and CDR2 is YFSETQ in the germline V gene. V was cut by 2 bases and J by 8 bases, with 16 bases left in between. The CDR3 spans 14 residues.

The chain combines TRBV5-6 with TRBJ2-5; 9 bases match TRBD2. CDR1 and CDR2 from the germline V gene are SGHDT and YYEEEE. The V gene end was trimmed by 0 bases and the J gene end by 4 bases; junction bases not matched to a gene: 4. This CDR3 spans 15 amino acids. CDR3 sequence (DNA): TGTGCCAGCAGCTTGGGCGGGGGGGCCGGAGAGACCCAGTACTTC. Protein: CASSLGGGAGETQYF.

This clone was counted once. The chain joins TRBV7-2 to TRBJ2-1; possibly TRBD1 for D (6 bases). There are 13 residues in the CDR3. Germline V gene sequence: CDR1 SGHTA, CDR2 FQGNSA. The V end lost 7 bases, the J end lost 8 bases, and 15 bases lay between the germline ends. The CDR3 region has the DNA TGTGCCAGCAACGTCGACAGGCGGGATGAGCAGTTCTTC. It encodes CASNVDRRDEQFF.

The chain combines TRBV27 with TRBJ2-3; 7 positions match TRBD2. J was trimmed by 2 bases and V by 4 bases; bases with no gene match: 6. The CDR3 is made up of 15 amino acids. The V gene's germline CDR1 is MNHEY and CDR2 SMNVEV (reference sequence). The CDR3 sequence is CASSWGGTYTDTQYF. The DNA for the CDR3 is TGTGCCAGCAGTTGGGGGGGGACGTACACAGATACGCAGTATTTT.